The rows below give T cell receptor beta chains drawn from one sample of a study of human T cells and chemical hapten exposure. TCRdb redid the calling of the RACE reads with MiXCR, one entry per CDR3 protein. The data hold some 400,000 distinct CDR3 sequences, with around 5% observed a single time. Specimen: whole blood, collected in connection with sensitization to the hapten diphenylcyclopropenone (DPC). Receptor source: a woman aged 45-60 years with alopecia areata. Some clones in this sample may be carry-over from other donors' samples. Each CDR3 is given with its conserved first and last residue. The D gene is left open where the match is weak. The size entry is marked missing in some rows and otherwise reads once, few, many or a size class.

D gene: -; J gene: TRBJ1-5; clone size: many; V gene: TRBV27; CDR3 DNA: TGTGCCAGCAGTCTCCACGGGCCCGGAGGGAGTCAGCCCCAGCATTTT; CDR3 protein: CASSLHGPGGSQPQHF
D gene: -; J gene: TRBJ1-1; clone size: many; V gene: TRBV3-1; CDR3 DNA: TGTGCCAGCAGCCAAGTACTTTCTAACACTGAAGCTTTCTTT; CDR3 protein: CASSQVLSNTEAFF
D gene: TRBD1; J gene: TRBJ1-4; clone size: -; V gene: TRBV20-1; CDR3 DNA: TGCAGTCCTTCACAGGGGATTAATGAAAAACTGTTTTTT; CDR3 protein: CSPSQGINEKLFF
D gene: -; J gene: TRBJ1-1; clone size: few; V gene: TRBV7-2; CDR3 DNA: TGTGCCAGCAGCCAATACAGGGCCAACACTGAAGCTTTCTTT; CDR3 protein: CASSQYRANTEAFF
D gene: -; J gene: TRBJ1-5; clone size: many; V gene: TRBV6-6; CDR3 DNA: TGTGCCAGCAGTTACTCAGGGAAGGGACAGCCCCAGCATTTT; CDR3 protein: CASSYSGKGQPQHF
D gene: -; J gene: TRBJ1-2; clone size: few; V gene: TRBV14; CDR3 DNA: TGTGCCAGCAGCCAAGTCTCATACTATGGCTACACCTTC; CDR3 protein: CASSQVSYYGYTF
D gene: -; J gene: TRBJ1-2; clone size: -; V gene: TRBV25-1; CDR3 DNA: TGTGCCAGCAGTGGTCGCGGGGGGGATAACCCGCCCTATGGCTACACCTTC; CDR3 protein: CASSGRGGDNPPYGYTF
D gene: -; J gene: TRBJ2-7; clone size: -; V gene: TRBV4-3; CDR3 DNA: TGCGCCAGCAGCCAGGCGATCAGCTACGAGCAGTACTTC; CDR3 protein: CASSQAISYEQYF
D gene: -; J gene: TRBJ1-5; clone size: many; V gene: TRBV27; CDR3 DNA: TGTGCCAGCGCCCCCGACTCGGCGGAGGAGGACAATCAGCCCCAGCATTTT; CDR3 protein: CASAPDSAEEDNQPQHF
D gene: TRBD2; J gene: TRBJ2-5; clone size: many; V gene: TRBV30; CDR3 DNA: TGTGCCTGGAGTGCTAGCGGCCAAGAGACCCAGTACTTC; CDR3 protein: CAWSASGQETQYF
D gene: -; J gene: TRBJ1-4; clone size: many; V gene: TRBV28; CDR3 DNA: TGTGCCAGCAGTTTATTACAGGGAACTAATGAAAAACTGTTTTTT; CDR3 protein: CASSLLQGTNEKLFF
D gene: TRBD1; J gene: TRBJ1-2; clone size: -; V gene: TRBV14; CDR3 DNA: TGTGCCAGCAGCCTGGACAGGAGCTTCTATGGCTACACCTTC; CDR3 protein: CASSLDRSFYGYTF
D gene: TRBD2; J gene: TRBJ2-7; clone size: many; V gene: TRBV12-3/TRBV12-4; CDR3 DNA: TGTGCCAGCAGTCCGACGACTAGCTGGTACGAGCAGTACTTC; CDR3 protein: CASSPTTSWYEQYF
D gene: -; J gene: TRBJ2-1; clone size: few; V gene: TRBV7-9; CDR3 DNA: TGTGCCAGCAGCGTTGACAGGGAGGGCGATGAGCAGTTCTTC; CDR3 protein: CASSVDREGDEQFF
D gene: TRBD1; J gene: TRBJ1-1; clone size: -; V gene: TRBV20-1; CDR3 DNA: TGCAGTCTCAGGGGGGCTGAAGCTTTCTTT; CDR3 protein: CSLRGAEAFF
D gene: TRBD2; J gene: TRBJ2-1; clone size: -; V gene: TRBV5-1; CDR3 DNA: TGCGCCAGCACCCTGGGAGGGGCGCGGAATGAGCAGTTCTTC; CDR3 protein: CASTLGGARNEQFF
D gene: -; J gene: TRBJ1-5; clone size: many; V gene: TRBV3-1; CDR3 DNA: TGTGCCAGCAGCCAAGAGGGGGCGGGCAATCAGCCCCAGCATTTT; CDR3 protein: CASSQEGAGNQPQHF
D gene: TRBD2; J gene: TRBJ2-1; clone size: -; V gene: TRBV10-2; CDR3 DNA: TGCGCCAGTGGACTAGCGGCCTCCTACAATGAGCAGTTCTTC; CDR3 protein: CASGLAASYNEQFF
D gene: -; J gene: TRBJ2-7; clone size: many; V gene: TRBV12-3/TRBV12-4; CDR3 DNA: TGTGCCAGCAGCCTCCGGGACTCCTGGGACGAGCAGTACTTC; CDR3 protein: CASSLRDSWDEQYF
D gene: -; J gene: TRBJ2-3; clone size: few; V gene: TRBV7-2; CDR3 DNA: TGTGCCAGCAGCTTAAGAGTAGGCGGGGCCATCACAGATACGCAGTATTTT; CDR3 protein: CASSLRVGGAITDTQYF
D gene: TRBD1; J gene: TRBJ1-6; clone size: many; V gene: TRBV28; CDR3 DNA: TGTGCCAGCACCTTATTCAGGGGGGGTAACGCACCCCTCCACTTT; CDR3 protein: CASTLFRGGNAPLHF
D gene: -; J gene: TRBJ1-5; clone size: few; V gene: TRBV5-5; CDR3 DNA: TGTGCCAGCAGCTTGGTCCCAGGACACGATAGCAATCAGCCCCAGCATTTT; CDR3 protein: CASSLVPGHDSNQPQHF
D gene: -; J gene: TRBJ2-7; clone size: -; V gene: TRBV20-1; CDR3 DNA: TGCAGTGCTCGCCAACCAAGGGGAGCGGTGTACGAGCAGTACTTC; CDR3 protein: CSARQPRGAVYEQYF
D gene: -; J gene: TRBJ2-3; clone size: -; V gene: TRBV6-6; CDR3 DNA: TGTGCCAGCAGTTACAGGCCCCCCGATACGCAGTATTTT; CDR3 protein: CASSYRPPDTQYF
D gene: TRBD1; J gene: TRBJ2-1; clone size: many; V gene: TRBV7-2; CDR3 DNA: TGTGCCAGCAGCTCAAGACAGGGGGTGGCAGGTGAGCAGTTCTTC; CDR3 protein: CASSSRQGVAGEQFF
D gene: -; J gene: TRBJ2-5; clone size: many; V gene: TRBV1; CDR3 DNA: TGCACCAGCAGCCAAGTCTGGTCGATAGTCGGGAGAGGCCAAGAGACCCAGTACTTC; CDR3 protein: CTSSQVWSIVGRGQETQYF
D gene: -; J gene: TRBJ1-1; clone size: many; V gene: TRBV3-1; CDR3 DNA: TGTGCCAGCAGCCAAGAAGGGGCAGGCACTGAAGCTTTCTTT; CDR3 protein: CASSQEGAGTEAFF
D gene: -; J gene: TRBJ1-5; clone size: many; V gene: TRBV20-1; CDR3 DNA: TGCAGTGCTATGGGAGGGGGTCAGCCCCAGCATTTT; CDR3 protein: CSAMGGGQPQHF
D gene: TRBD1; J gene: TRBJ2-7; clone size: many; V gene: TRBV27; CDR3 DNA: TGTGCCAGGAAGACCCGGGACAGCCACTACGAGCAGTACTTC; CDR3 protein: CARKTRDSHYEQYF
D gene: TRBD2; J gene: TRBJ2-5; clone size: many; V gene: TRBV7-8; CDR3 DNA: TGTGCCAGCAGCCCACGACTAGCGGGAGGATCGGAGACCCAGTACTTC; CDR3 protein: CASSPRLAGGSETQYF
D gene: TRBD1; J gene: TRBJ1-2; clone size: -; V gene: TRBV20-1; CDR3 DNA: TGCAGTGCTACACAGGGGGACTATGGCTACACCTTC; CDR3 protein: CSATQGDYGYTF
D gene: TRBD1; J gene: TRBJ2-4; clone size: -; V gene: TRBV7-2; CDR3 DNA: TGTGCCAGCAGCTTAAACAGGGGCCCCAAAAACATTCAGTACTTC; CDR3 protein: CASSLNRGPKNIQYF
D gene: -; J gene: TRBJ1-2; clone size: -; V gene: TRBV21-1; CDR3 DNA: TGTGCCAGCAGCAAGAGAAGGGAAGGCTACACCTTC; CDR3 protein: CASSKRREGYTF
D gene: -; J gene: TRBJ2-6; clone size: many; V gene: TRBV10-3; CDR3 DNA: TGTGCCATCAGTAGAATACAGGCTTCGGCTACACGCGGGGCCAACGTCCTGACTTTC; CDR3 protein: CAISRIQASATRGANVLTF
D gene: -; J gene: TRBJ1-1; clone size: few; V gene: TRBV12-3/TRBV12-4; CDR3 DNA: TGTGCCAGCAACATGTTTGGGGCCCAGCAGGAAGCTTTCTTT; CDR3 protein: CASNMFGAQQEAFF
D gene: -; J gene: TRBJ1-1; clone size: many; V gene: TRBV2; CDR3 DNA: TGTGCCAGCAGTGGGACTTCCGACTTAAACACTGAAGCTTTCTTT; CDR3 protein: CASSGTSDLNTEAFF
D gene: -; J gene: TRBJ1-5; clone size: -; V gene: TRBV5-5; CDR3 DNA: TGTGCCAGCAGCGCGGGATCAGGGTTTGGGGGCAATCAGCCCCAGCATTTT; CDR3 protein: CASSAGSGFGGNQPQHF
D gene: -; J gene: TRBJ2-3; clone size: few; V gene: TRBV15; CDR3 DNA: TGTGCCACCAGCAGAGATCGGGACATTGGGACAGATACGCAGTATTTT; CDR3 protein: CATSRDRDIGTDTQYF
D gene: TRBD2; J gene: TRBJ2-7; clone size: few; V gene: TRBV12-3/TRBV12-4; CDR3 DNA: TGTGCCAGCAGTACCCCTCTATTAGCGGGTAACGAGCAGTACTTC; CDR3 protein: CASSTPLLAGNEQYF
D gene: -; J gene: TRBJ1-2; clone size: few; V gene: TRBV9; CDR3 DNA: TGTGCCAGCAGCTTTACGGCAGGGGCCAATGGCTACACCTTC; CDR3 protein: CASSFTAGANGYTF
D gene: -; J gene: TRBJ1-4; clone size: many; V gene: TRBV19; CDR3 DNA: TGTGCCAGTAGTACCGTGACCGCCCGGGAAAAACTGTTTTTT; CDR3 protein: CASSTVTAREKLFF
D gene: -; J gene: TRBJ2-3; clone size: many; V gene: TRBV28; CDR3 DNA: TGTGCCAGCCTAGACCGTCCGGGTCGATTAGGTACGCAGTATTTT; CDR3 protein: CASLDRPGRLGTQYF
D gene: TRBD1; J gene: TRBJ1-3; clone size: many; V gene: TRBV9; CDR3 DNA: TGTGCCAGCAGCGTAGATCGGGGGACAGGGGCTGGAAACACCATATATTTT; CDR3 protein: CASSVDRGTGAGNTIYF
D gene: TRBD1; J gene: TRBJ1-1; clone size: few; V gene: TRBV7-2; CDR3 DNA: TGTGCCAGCAGCCCCAATCCCGGGACAGGGATGAACACTGAAGCTTTCTTT; CDR3 protein: CASSPNPGTGMNTEAFF
D gene: -; J gene: TRBJ1-1; clone size: many; V gene: TRBV27; CDR3 DNA: TGTGCCAGCAGTTCGCATGGGTTGAACACTGAAGCTTTCTTT; CDR3 protein: CASSSHGLNTEAFF
D gene: -; J gene: TRBJ2-7; clone size: many; V gene: TRBV7-2; CDR3 DNA: TGTGCCAGCAGCCGGGTGACCTACGAGCAGTACTTC; CDR3 protein: CASSRVTYEQYF